This TCR beta chain was recovered during a study of cytomegalovirus exposure and HLA in healthy donors. It was with 60 Vbeta and 13 Jbeta primers that the PCR ran. Repertoires were generated with immunoSEQ multiplex PCR, while TCRdb's copy carries only in-frame clones and drops some. This sample has 250,000 to 350,000 clones, with around 80% found just once. Concerning this clone: The antigen remains undetermined.

Study outcomes and limitations: Most TCR beta V segments were productive about 87% or about 30% of the time in an earlier analysis.

The CDR3 spans 14 residues. After removal of 4 bases from V and 1 base from J, the junction contained 2 bases not matched to a gene. The germline CDR1 and CDR2 sequences are MDHEN and SYDVKM. The sequence came from a girl aged 2-10 years in good health and CMV-seronegative. Material: PBMCs. The gene calls are TRBV28 and TRBJ2-5, with 8 bases identical to TRBD1. Written as DNA, the CDR3 is TGTGCCAGCAGTTCGGACAGGGTCCAAGAGACCCAGTACTTC. It yields the protein CASSSDRVQETQYF.